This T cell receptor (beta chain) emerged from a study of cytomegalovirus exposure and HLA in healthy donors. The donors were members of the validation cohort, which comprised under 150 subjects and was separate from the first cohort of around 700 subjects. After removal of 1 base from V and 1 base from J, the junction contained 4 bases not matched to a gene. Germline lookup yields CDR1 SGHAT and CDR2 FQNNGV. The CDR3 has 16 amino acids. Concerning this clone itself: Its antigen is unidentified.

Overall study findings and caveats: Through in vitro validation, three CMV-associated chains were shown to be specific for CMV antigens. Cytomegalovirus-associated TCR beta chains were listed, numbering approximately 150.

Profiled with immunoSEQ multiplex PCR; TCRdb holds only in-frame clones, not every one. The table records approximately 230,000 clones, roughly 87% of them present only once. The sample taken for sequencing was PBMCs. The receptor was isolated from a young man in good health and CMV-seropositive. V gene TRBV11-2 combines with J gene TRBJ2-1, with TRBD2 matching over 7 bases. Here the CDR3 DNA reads TGTGCCAGCAGCTTAGGGGAGGGCCGGTCCTACAATGAGCAGTTCTTC. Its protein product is CASSLGEGRSYNEQFF.